These 9 T cell receptor beta chains share one sample of origin, sequenced in a study of blood T cells in healthy people across ages. Primed by a sample-barcoded 5' primer and a J-beta primer mix, a second PCR proceeded for about 6 to 11 cycles. TCRdb independently ran MiXCR on the 5' RACE reads; one entry per CDR3 protein. The profile shows fewer than 2,000,000 distinct CDR3 sequences, about 35% of them singletons. The sequenced material came from blood. These receptors were collected from a woman under 40 in good health.

This rearrangement joins TRBV5-1 to TRBJ2-7, with TRBD2 matching over 9 bases. Trimming removed 2 bases from V and 7 bases from J; junction bases left unmatched: 7. Germline V gives CDR1 SGHRS, CDR2 YFSETQ. CDR3 length: 14 residues. Written as DNA, the CDR3 is TGCGCCAGCAGCTTTAGCGGGAGTACGAATGAGCAGTACTTC. This sequence encodes CASSFSGSTNEQYF.

The chain employs TRBV6-6 and TRBJ2-7; 8 positions agree with TRBD1. This CDR3 has 15 residues. Germline CDR1 is MNHNY and CDR2 is SVGAGI (reference sequence). The V segment lost 4 bases and the J segment 2 bases; nucleotides outside the gene matches: 7. CDR3 amino acids: CASSSGTGPTYEQYF. As DNA, the CDR3 is TGTGCCAGCAGTTCCGGGACAGGCCCTACCTACGAGCAGTACTTC.

Remarks on this clonotype: One end of the junction does not line up with germline, which may come from a read error. The chain employs TRBV9 and TRBJ2-1, with 8 bases lining up with TRBD2. Germline CDR1 and CDR2: SGDLS and YYNGEE. The CDR3 is made up of 17 amino acids. The CDR3 sequence is CTSSGGERGGSYNEQFF. As DNA, the CDR3 is TGTACCAGCAGCGGCGGGGAACGCGGGGGGTCCTACAATGAGCAGTTCTTC. The full variable domain, completed using reference TRBV9 and TRBJ2-1, is DSGVTQTPKHLITATGQRVTLRCSPRSGDLSVYWYQQSLDQGLQFLIQYYNGEERAKGNILERFSAQQFPDLHSELNLSSLELGDSALYFCTSSGGERGGSYNEQFFGPGTRLTVL.

J is TRBJ2-1 and V is TRBV27; maybe TRBD2 (6 bases). This CDR3 region has 14 residues. The V gene's germline CDR1 is MNHEY and CDR2 SMNVEV (reference sequence). Trimming took 3 bases from V and 6 from J, leaving 12 bases between them. Here the CDR3 reads CASSFLRDFNEQFF. In DNA, the CDR3 is TGTGCCAGCAGTTTCTTGCGGGATTTCAATGAGCAGTTCTTC.

V and J are TRBV5-1 and TRBJ2-6; tentatively, D is TRBD2 (6 bases). This CDR3 region has 17 residues. V dropped 4 bases and J dropped 2 bases, with 16 bases sitting between them. The V gene's germline CDR1 is SGHRS and CDR2 YFSETQ. The CDR3 spells CASSPNWGVAGANVLTF. The CDR3 region has the DNA TGCGCCAGCAGCCCGAATTGGGGGGTTGCTGGGGCCAACGTCCTGACTTTC. Full variable domain (rest looked up from reference TRBV5-1 and TRBJ2-6): KAGVTQTPRYLIKTRGQQVTLSCSPISGHRSVSWYQQTPGQGLQFLFEYFSETQRNKGNFPGRFSGRQFSNSRSEMNVSTLELGDSALYLCASSPNWGVAGANVLTFGAGSRLTVL.

The rearrangement links TRBV13 to TRBJ1-2, with D tentatively TRBD1 (5 bases). CDR3 length: 13 amino acids. From germline, CDR1 is PRHDT and CDR2 FYEKMQ (reference sequence). V was clipped by 2 bases and J by 7 bases, with 11 bases between them. The CDR3 reads CASSLPPGPGYTF. CDR3 bases: TGTGCCAGCAGCTTACCCCCGGGACCTGGCTACACCTTC.

The CDR3 protein is CSATDRELSYEQYF. The DNA for the CDR3 is TGCAGTGCGACCGATAGGGAATTGTCCTACGAGCAGTACTTC. The chain is built from TRBV20-1 and TRBJ2-7, with D uncertain. From germline, CDR1 is DFQATT and CDR2 SNEGSKA (reference sequence). V lost 6 bases and J lost 1, with 16 bases in between. The CDR3 has 14 amino acids.

The CDR3 nucleotides are TGTGCCAGCAGGGACCGGGACAGGTTGGCAGATACGCAGTATTTT. This encodes CASRDRDRLADTQYF. This chain connects TRBV6-1 to TRBJ2-3; 8 nucleotides match TRBD1. CDR3 size: 15 residues. CDR1 and CDR2 from the germline V gene are MNHNS and SASEGT. The V and J ends lost 6 bases and 4 bases, in that order; junction bases with no gene match: 9.

This clonotype has just one count. This sequence may be a read error, since a much larger clone differs from it by one base. V and J are TRBV28 and TRBJ2-5; TRBD1 aligns across 8 bases. The DNA end lines up better with TRBJ2-7; the J call may be wrong. The length of the CDR3 is 14 residues. Germline V gene data show CDR1 as MDHEN and CDR2 as SYDVKM. CDR3 sequence (DNA): TGTGCCAGCAGGTTCGGACAGGGTGAGATCGAGCAGTACTTC. It translates to CASRFGQGEIEQYF.